The rows below give T cell receptor beta chains drawn from one sample of a study of T-cell memory formation after mild COVID-19. Each CDR3 protein gets one entry after TCRdb re-called the 5' RACE reads with MiXCR. The data contain roughly 190,000 distinct CDR3 sequences, 15% to 20% of them singletons. Sequences were obtained from PBMCs or a T cell subset sorted from them (not recorded which). These receptors all stem from an adult woman who had mild COVID-19 (a few samples of this study predate the infection). Cell type and time point are not known. The CDR3 runs from the conserved cysteine through the conserved F or W. The D gene is left open where the match is weak. The size of a clone is reported for some rows only, either as once, few or many, or as a class for expanded clones.

D	length	size	V	J	DNA	CDR3
TRBD2	17	.	TRBV4-2	TRBJ2-7	TGTGCCAGCAGCCAAGGACGGCGCGGGGGGGCCTCCTACGAGCAGTACTTC	CASSQGRRGGASYEQYF
.	11	.	TRBV19	TRBJ2-7	TGTGCCAGTAGCTGGGGTGGAGAGCAGTACTTC	CASSWGGEQYF
.	13	.	TRBV5-1	TRBJ2-1	TGCGCCAGCAGTTTAGGGTCGCCGGGTGAGCAGTTCTTC	CASSLGSPGEQFF
TRBD2	16	few	TRBV20-1	TRBJ2-1	TGCAGTGCTAGTCCGCTAGCGGCCGTCTCCTACAATGAGCAGTTCTTC	CSASPLAAVSYNEQFF
TRBD2	14	.	TRBV5-1	TRBJ2-2	TGCGCCAGCGCAAGCGGGATGAACACCGGGGAGCTGTTTTTT	CASASGMNTGELFF
.	15	.	TRBV18	TRBJ2-7	TGTGCCAGCTCACCATCGGGGGCATCTTTCTACGAGCAGTACTTC	CASSPSGASFYEQYF
TRBD1	14	.	TRBV5-1	TRBJ1-2	TGCGCCAGCAGCTCCGAACAGGGGGCCTATGGCTACACCTTC	CASSSEQGAYGYTF
.	17	few	TRBV25-1	TRBJ2-3	TGTGCCAGCAGCGTGAGGGGCCCGATAAAAAGCACAGATACGCAGTATTTT	CASSVRGPIKSTDTQYF
.	12	many	TRBV7-6	TRBJ2-4	TGTGCCAGCAGCGAGGGTAGGGACATTCAGTACTTC	CASSEGRDIQYF
.	13	few	TRBV2	TRBJ2-1	TGTGCCAGCAGACCCCATCAAGGGAATGAGCAGTTCTTC	CASRPHQGNEQFF
.	13	many	TRBV6-2/TRBV6-3	TRBJ2-3	TGTGCCAGCAGGCCCATCAGCACAGATACGCAGTATTTT	CASRPISTDTQYF
.	14	.	TRBV5-1	TRBJ1-1	TGCGCCAGCAGCTTGGTGGGGCAGATCGAGGTAACTTTCTTT	CASSLVGQIEVTFF
TRBD1	15	few	TRBV29-1	TRBJ2-2	TGCAGCGCGGGACAGGGGGCGTCGAACACCGGGGAGCTGTTTTTT	CSAGQGASNTGELFF
.	14	.	TRBV2	TRBJ2-2	TGTGCCAGTTACTCGGGCAGCACCACCGGGGAGCTGTTTTTT	CASYSGSTTGELFF
TRBD1	15	medium-sized	TRBV10-3	TRBJ1-2	TGTGCCATCAGTGGAGGTGAGGGGGCCAACTATGGCTACACCTTC	CAISGGEGANYGYTF
.	15	.	TRBV18	TRBJ1-1	TGTGCCAGCTCACCACTGGGGGACGGAAACACTGAAGCTTTCTTT	CASSPLGDGNTEAFF
TRBD2	15	few	TRBV20-1	TRBJ2-3	TGCAGTGCTAGACAACTGACTAGCGAAACAGATACGCAGTATTTT	CSARQLTSETDTQYF
TRBD2	17	.	TRBV19	TRBJ2-3	TGTGCCAGTAGACCCTCAACTAGCGGGACCGACACAGATACGCAGTATTTT	CASRPSTSGTDTDTQYF
TRBD1	16	few	TRBV7-2	TRBJ2-3	TGTGCCAGCAGCTTAGAAGGGACAGGAGGCACAGATACGCAGTATTTT	CASSLEGTGGTDTQYF
.	14	.	TRBV20-1	TRBJ2-7	TGCAGTGCTTCCCCGGGACCCGGGTCCTACGAGCAGTACTTC	CSASPGPGSYEQYF
.	12	few	TRBV29-1	TRBJ2-7	TGCAGCGTTGCCGGGACCAGCTACGAGCAGTACTTC	CSVAGTSYEQYF
.	14	few	TRBV5-1	TRBJ1-1	TGCGCCAGCAGCGGGACGACGGTGAACACTGAAGCTTTCTTT	CASSGTTVNTEAFF
TRBD2	12	few	TRBV7-9	TRBJ2-2	TGTGCCAGCAGCTTGACTAGCAGGGAGCTGTTTTTT	CASSLTSRELFF
TRBD2	16	once	TRBV3-1	TRBJ2-1	TGTGCCAGCAGCCAAGATTCAGCGGGGGGTCACAATGAGCAGTTCTTC	CASSQDSAGGHNEQFF
.	15	.	TRBV27	TRBJ2-3	TGTGCCAGCAGTTTATCAGGGCAGTCCTGGGATACGCAGTATTTT	CASSLSGQSWDTQYF
TRBD1	16	few	TRBV12-3/TRBV12-4	TRBJ2-7	TGTGCCAGCAGTTTAGGGCGGACAGGGGATTGCTACGAGCAGTACTTC	CASSLGRTGDCYEQYF
TRBD2	17	.	TRBV12-3/TRBV12-4	TRBJ2-7	TGTGCCAGCAGTTTAGGAGGACTAGCGGGAGGGTACTACGAGCAGTACTTC	CASSLGGLAGGYYEQYF
.	13	few	TRBV24-1	TRBJ1-1	TGTGCCACCAGTGATGACAGAAACACTGAAGCTTTCTTT	CATSDDRNTEAFF
.	15	.	TRBV6-2/TRBV6-3	TRBJ1-5	TGTGCCAGCAGTTACCCGGGAGGTGGCAATCAGCCCCAGCATTTT	CASSYPGGGNQPQHF
.	14	few	TRBV2	TRBJ2-1	TGTGCCAGCAGACCGGGGGCCCCTAACAATGAGCAGTTCTTC	CASRPGAPNNEQFF
.	12	few	TRBV6-5	TRBJ2-1	TGTGCCAGCAGCCACTACGCCAATGAGCAGTTCTTC	CASSHYANEQFF
.	14	few	TRBV2	TRBJ1-5	TGTGCCAGCGGGGACATCTATAGCAATCAGCCCCAGCATTTT	CASGDIYSNQPQHF
.	15	.	TRBV28	TRBJ2-7	TGTGCCAGCAGTTTTTTCGGTCACCGCTCCTACGAGCAGTACTTC	CASSFFGHRSYEQYF
.	13	once	TRBV7-3	TRBJ2-3	TGTGCCAGCAGCCCTATCCGGGGAGATACGCAGTATTTT	CASSPIRGDTQYF
.	13	.	TRBV24-1	TRBJ2-5	TGTGCCACGAGTGACGGGGCCGAAGAGACCCAGTACTTC	CATSDGAEETQYF